This T cell receptor (beta chain) was sequenced in a study of cytomegalovirus exposure and HLA in healthy donors. As to this clone: The antigen remains unidentified.

The study's findings and limits: The authors reported that TCR beta sequences could predict HLA-A and HLA-B alleles. These predictions were accurate for most subjects in the first cohort. It was approximately 160 TCR beta chains that were listed as cytomegalovirus-associated. Roughly uniform sequencing depth across donors was assumed, possibly incorrectly.

PCR employed 60 Vbeta and 13 Jbeta primers. The authors' processing: Counted up in a later analysis, unique TCR beta chains came to some 80 million, with about 10 million shared. Repertoires were generated with immunoSEQ multiplex PCR, while TCRdb's copy carries only in-frame clones and drops some. The D gene and trimming were derived from the DNA, and the V and J assignments and clone size from that table. The sample carries 130,000 or so clones, 88% recorded once. The TCR comes from a woman aged 40 to 50 in good health and CMV-seronegative. Material for sequencing was PBMCs.

CDR3 in DNA: TGTGCCAGAAGCTCCTCAGGGACCTACGAGCAGTACTTC. Translation gives CARSSSGTYEQYF. This chain joins TRBV5-3 and TRBJ2-7, with a weak D call TRBD1 (5 bases). TRBV5-3 is sorted into the ORF group, with uncertain function. Trimming took 3 bases from V and 2 from J, leaving 9 bases between them. The CDR3 totals 13 residues.